The 29 T cell receptor beta chains reported below all come from one sample, sequenced in a study of blood T cells in healthy people across ages. A second PCR, run for about 7 to 11 cycles, used a sample-barcoded 5' primer plus a J-beta primer mix. TCRdb redid the calling of the 5' RACE reads with MiXCR, one entry per CDR3 protein. The data hold about 1.5 million distinct CDR3 sequences, with around 40% observed a single time. Source material: blood. The receptor set was obtained from a woman aged 18 to 35 in good health.

This clonotype was detected only a few times. The chain recombines TRBV11-2 with TRBJ1-4; perhaps TRBD1 as D (6 bases). Trimming removed 3 bases from V and 8 bases from J, with 16 bases in between. Germline CDR1 is SGHAT and CDR2 is FQNNGV. The CDR3 has 15 amino acids. CDR3 sequence: CASSFSGTSEEKLFF. The CDR3 nucleotides read TGTGCCAGCAGCTTTTCCGGGACAAGCGAGGAAAAACTGTTTTTT.

This clonotype was recorded a few times. V gene TRBV4-2 combines with J gene TRBJ2-1; 8 bases map to TRBD2. The CDR3 is 17 amino acids. CDR1 and CDR2 from the germline V gene are LGHNA and YNFKEQ. With V trimmed by 0 bases and J by 7 bases, 11 bases remained unmatched. The CDR3 DNA reads as TGTGCCAGCAGCCAAGATGCAGCGGGAGCCCCCGGGAATGAGCAGTTCTTC. Amino acid sequence: CASSQDAAGAPGNEQFF.

In the case of this clonotype: A junction end diverges from the germline sequence, so it may reflect a read error. The CDR3 here is CACSYNQRGDNEQFF. In DNA, the CDR3 is TGTGCCTGCAGTTATAATCAGCGGGGGGACAATGAGCAGTTCTTC. The chain employs TRBV6-2 or TRBV6-3 and TRBJ2-1; 9 bases map to TRBD2. Germline CDR1 MNHEY, CDR2 SVGEGT. This CDR3 spans 15 amino acids.

The chain joins TRBV14 to TRBJ2-6; 7 nucleotides match TRBD1. Losses at the gene ends were 2 bases for V and 0 bases for J; bases not matched to a gene: 7. CDR3 length equals 18 residues. CDR1 is SGHDN and CDR2 is FVKESK in the germline V gene. The CDR3 spells CASSQRQGRNSGANVLTF. In nucleotides, the CDR3 is TGTGCCAGCAGCCAACGACAGGGTCGGAACTCTGGGGCCAACGTCCTGACTTTC.

This clonotype was observed a few times. V and J are TRBV6-5 and TRBJ1-2; D remains ambiguous. The CDR3 loop spans 12 amino acids. CDR1 MNHEY and CDR2 SVGAGI come from the germline V gene. The CDR3 sequence: CVCSSGGYGYTF. The DNA of the CDR3 is TGTGTCTGCAGCTCCGGAGGCTATGGCTACACCTTC.

This chain joins TRBV13 and TRBJ1-2; 7 bases are shared with TRBD1. V trimming: 5 bases; J trimming: 7 bases; junction bases outside the gene matches: 10. CDR3 length equals 14 residues. CDR1 and CDR2 from the germline V gene are PRHDT and FYEKMQ (reference sequence). The CDR3: CASSTRQGSGGYTF. The CDR3 DNA follows: TGTGCCAGCAGCACGCGACAGGGTTCTGGTGGCTACACCTTC. The complete variable domain, with remaining parts taken from reference TRBV13 and TRBJ1-2, reads AAGVIQSPRHLIKEKRETATLKCYPIPRHDTVYWYQQGPGQDPQFLISFYEKMQSDKGSIPDRFSAQQFSDYHSELNMSSLELGDSALYFCASSTRQGSGGYTFGSGTRLTVV.

The J gene is TRBJ2-1, the V gene TRBV27; D possibly matches TRBD1 or TRBD2 (5 bases each). Trimming pared 4 bases from V and 5 bases from J, leaving 18 bases between. Germline assignment: CDR1 MNHEY and CDR2 SMNVEV (reference sequence). The CDR3 runs to 16 residues. CDR3 in DNA: TGTGCCAGCAGTTCCACTCTAGTCTGGGGACACAATGAGCAGTTCTTC. Amino acids: CASSSTLVWGHNEQFF.

V gene TRBV9 combines with J gene TRBJ2-1; TRBD2 matches 9 bases. There are 14 residues in the CDR3. The V and J ends lost 0 bases and 13 bases, in that order; junction bases with no gene match: 8. The V gene's germline CDR1 is SGDLS and CDR2 YYNGEE. CDR3 DNA sequence: TGTGCCAGCAGCGTAGATGGGACTAGCAAGACCCAGTTCTTC. Translated, it gives CASSVDGTSKTQFF.

The CDR3 loop reads CASSQHGGGRTEAFF. The CDR3 coding sequence is TGTGCCAGCAGCCAACACGGAGGAGGGAGGACTGAAGCTTTCTTT. This chain connects TRBV3-1 to TRBJ1-1; D not certain. Trimming removed 2 bases at V and 5 bases at J, with 15 bases between. This CDR3 comprises 15 residues. Per the germline V gene, CDR1 is LGHDT and CDR2 is YNNKEL (reference sequence).

The chain carries TRBV6-1 and TRBJ2-1; D is unclear. Germline V gene sequence: CDR1 MNHNS, CDR2 SASEGT. The CDR3 is 12 amino acids. V lost 2 bases to trimming and J lost 7 bases, with 6 bases between them. The CDR3 DNA follows: TGTGCCAGCAGTGAAACTTTGAATGAGCAGTTCTTC. This translates into CASSETLNEQFF.

This clonotype was detected a few times. The chain couples TRBV4-3 to TRBJ2-7; 7 bases align to TRBD1. Germline assignment: CDR1 LGHNA and CDR2 YSLEER. With V trimmed by 0 bases and J by 7 bases, 15 bases remained unmatched. This CDR3 is 17 amino acids long. CDR3 in DNA: TGCGCCAGCAGCCAAGATTTCAGGGACAGCTTCTACAATGAGCAGTACTTC. Translation: CASSQDFRDSFYNEQYF.

The gene calls are TRBV27 and TRBJ2-7; maybe TRBD2 (5 bases). Trimming left V 6 bases short and J 0 bases short, with 15 bases between. The CDR3 covers 15 residues. CDR1 is MNHEY, CDR2 SMNVEV, per germline (reference sequence). The CDR3 spells CASSSLVLSSYEQYF. CDR3 nucleotide sequence: TGTGCCAGCAGCTCACTAGTGCTGAGCTCCTACGAGCAGTACTTC.

With respect to this clonotype: A much larger clone differs from this one at a single base, so this may be a read error. The rearrangement links TRBV29-1 to TRBJ2-3, with no clear D. The germline gives CDR1 SQVTM, CDR2 ANQGSEA. The CDR3 is 13 residues long. V lost 5 bases and J lost 0, with 9 bases in between. In nucleotides, the CDR3 is TGCAGCGTTACACTGGACAGCACAGATACGCAGTATTTT. As protein: CSVTLDSTDTQYF.

There are a few counts of this clonotype. The chain joins TRBV14 to TRBJ2-1, with D possibly TRBD2 on 6 matching bases. The V gene lost 4 bases and the J gene lost 9 bases, with 16 bases spanning the gap. Germline lookup yields CDR1 SGHDN and CDR2 FVKESK. This CDR3 has 14 amino acids. This CDR3 is CASSRDGSFGEQFF. In nucleotides, the CDR3 is TGTGCCAGCAGCCGTGACGGGAGTTTCGGTGAGCAGTTCTTC.

This clonotype has a handful of counts. The chain links TRBV7-2 to TRBJ1-2, with D maybe TRBD1 (5 bases). CDR3 length equals 16 residues. The V gene lost 5 bases and the J gene lost 0 bases, with 16 bases spanning the gap. Per the germline V gene, CDR1 is SGHTA and CDR2 is FQGNSA. The CDR3 DNA sequence: TGTGCCAGCAGCCCCAGTGGCAGGGCGACTAACTATGGCTACACCTTC. The encoded protein is CASSPSGRATNYGYTF.

A remark on this clonotype: An end of the junction does not agree with germline; a read error may underlie this. The chain employs TRBV2 and TRBJ2-1; no clear D. The CDR3 has 16 amino acids. Germline V gene data show CDR1 as SNHLY and CDR2 as FYNNEI. CDR3 nucleotides: TGTGCCAGCAGGAGTTTAGTACGGAGTTCCTACAATGGGCAGTTCTTC. As protein: CASRSLVRSSYNGQFF.

V gene TRBV10-3 combines with J gene TRBJ1-2; D is unresolved. CDR3 size: 17 residues. V gave up 2 bases and J gave up 1 base, with 17 bases separating them. CDR1 and CDR2 (germline): ENHRY, SYGVKD. CDR3 in DNA: TGTGCCATCAGTGAGGAGAGGCCAGATGTCGGTAACTATGGCTACACCTTC. Residues: CAISEERPDVGNYGYTF.

V and J are TRBV20-1 and TRBJ2-5, with 9 bases identical to TRBD2. The trim removed 5 bases at V and 3 bases at J, leaving 13 bases unmatched. Germline CDR1 DFQATT, CDR2 SNEGSKA (reference sequence). The CDR3 sequence is 16 residues long. In DNA, the CDR3 is TGCAGTGCTCACCCTTTACTAGCGGGTAAAGAAGAGACCCAGTACTTC. Its protein is CSAHPLLAGKEETQYF.

This clonotype has a handful of counts. V usage is TRBV19 and J usage is TRBJ1-4; 8 nucleotides agree with TRBD1. Germline CDR1 and CDR2: LNHDA and SQIVND (reference sequence). The junction had 13 bases not matched to a gene; V was cut back by 5 bases and J by 5 bases. This CDR3 comprises 17 residues. In DNA, the CDR3 is TGTGCCAGTAGTCAAAACGTCTACAGGGGGAACAATGAAAAACTGTTTTTT. Protein sequence: CASSQNVYRGNNEKLFF.

For this clonotype: A junction end diverges from the germline sequence, so it may reflect a read error. The chain is built from TRBV6-5 and TRBJ1-4, with D perhaps matching TRBD1 (5 bases). The CDR3 length is 15 residues. Germline V gene lookup returns CDR1 MNHEY and CDR2 SVGAGI. CDR3 residues: CVSSLSGTDNEKLFF. CDR3 nucleotides: TGTGTCAGCAGTTTATCCGGGACGGATAATGAAAAACTGTTTTTT.

This clonotype was detected a few times. This sequence joins TRBV6-1 and TRBJ1-1, with a weak D call TRBD1 (6 bases). V lost 10 bases and J lost 4, with 13 bases in between. CDR1 and CDR2 (germline): MNHNS, SASEGT. The CDR3 extends over 12 amino acids. CDR3 DNA sequence: TGTGCCATGCGGGGGCAGGGCACTGAAGCTTTCTTT. This translates into CAMRGQGTEAFF.

This clonotype was counted once. The chain combines TRBV25-1 with TRBJ1-4, with D hard to call. The CDR3 has 12 residues. Trimming removed 3 bases from V and 8 bases from J, with 7 bases in between. CDR1 MGHDK and CDR2 SYGVNS come from the germline V gene. The CDR3 coding sequence is TGTGCCAGCAGTGATGCGATGGAAAAACTGTTTTTT. Its translation: CASSDAMEKLFF. Full variable domain (outside the CDR3, taken from reference TRBV25-1 and TRBJ1-4): EADIYQTPRYLVIGTGKKITLECSQTMGHDKMYWYQQDPGMELHLIHYSYGVNSTEKGDLSSESTVSRIRTEHFPLTLESARPSHTSQYLCASSDAMEKLFFGSGTQLSVL.

This clonotype was counted between two and nine times. The chain links TRBV3-1 to TRBJ2-3; unclear D gene. The germline gives CDR1 LGHDT, CDR2 YNNKEL (reference sequence). The CDR3 sequence is 11 residues long. V was trimmed by 1 base and J by 10 bases, leaving 6 bases between them. CDR3 nucleotides: TGTGCCAGCAGCCAAGTTGGAGCGCAGTATTTT. Its translation: CASSQVGAQYF.

This chain links TRBV24-1 with TRBJ2-5, with 8 bases matching TRBD1. V dropped 6 bases and J dropped 11; count of bases not matched to a gene: 13. There are 14 residues in the CDR3. Per the germline V gene, CDR1 is KGHDR and CDR2 is SFDVKD. The CDR3: CATSPGGSNNEQYF. The CDR3 nucleotides are TGTGCCACCAGTCCAGGGGGCAGCAACAATGAGCAGTACTTC.

The rearrangement uses TRBV10-3 and TRBJ2-3; 10 bases are a match to TRBD1. J lost 1 base, V lost 0 bases, and 4 bases had no gene match. The germline gives CDR1 ENHRY, CDR2 SYGVKD. The CDR3 has 17 residues. The CDR3 DNA reads TGTGCCATCAGTGAGTCGACTGGACAGGGGGGCACAGATACGCAGTATTTT. Its translation is CAISESTGQGGTDTQYF.

Regarding this clonotype: At one end, the junction sequence differs from germline, possibly due to a read error. The chain combines TRBV28 with TRBJ2-1; D gene unclear. The length of the CDR3 is 13 residues. The V gene's germline CDR1 is MDHEN and CDR2 SYDVKM. The CDR3 DNA reads TGTGCCAGCATCAGAGGCTCCTACAATGAACAGTTCTTC. Translation: CASIRGSYNEQFF.

Comments on this clonotype: Since a much larger clone is just one base distant, this may be a read error. The CDR3 region is CASSVISSDETQYF. The CDR3 bases are TGTGCCAGCAGTGTAATCTCCAGCGACGAGACCCAGTACTTC. J is TRBJ2-7 and V is TRBV12-3 or TRBV12-4; no firm D call. The end of the DNA is better explained by TRBJ2-5, so the J call may be wrong. The CDR3 extends over 14 amino acids.

This clonotype has at least ten counts. The rearrangement links TRBV7-2 to TRBJ1-2; D uncertain. Trimming removed 5 bases from V and 8 bases from J, with 15 bases in between. CDR1 and CDR2 (germline): SGHTA, FQGNSA. This CDR3 has 13 amino acids. CDR3 nucleotide sequence: TGTGCCAGCAGCCCCGGACGCGACGGGGGCTACACCTTC. Translated, it gives CASSPGRDGGYTF.

This clonotype was recorded at least ten times. The V gene is TRBV20-1, the J gene TRBJ2-3; D unclear. V lost 5 bases, J lost 6 bases, and 9 bases lay in between. CDR1 is DFQATT and CDR2 is SNEGSKA in the germline V gene (reference sequence). This CDR3 region has 11 residues. CDR3 in DNA: TGCAGTGCTTCCAACGAGGATACGCAGTATTTT. Protein: CSASNEDTQYF.